This T cell receptor beta chain is drawn from a study of early T cells in non-severe SARS-CoV-2 infection. The overall study: Unsorted whole-blood RNA was sequenced in bulk, leaving chains unpaired.

One entry per CDR3 protein results from TCRdb running MiXCR on the 5' RACE reads. The table has some 61,000 distinct CDR3 sequences, roughly a tenth seen once. Germline CDR1 and CDR2: LNHDA and SQIVND (reference sequence). The CDR3 covers 12 residues. The ends were cut back, 1 base at V and 5 bases at J, with 3 bases in the middle. The chain links TRBV19 to TRBJ2-1; D not certain. This TCR was recovered from an adult who was a healthcare worker with PCR-confirmed SARS-CoV-2 infection or an uninfected control (not recorded which). The specimen was whole blood. The CDR3 DNA sequence: TGTGCCAGTAGTATAGCAAACAATGAGCAGTTCTTC. As protein: CASSIANNEQFF.